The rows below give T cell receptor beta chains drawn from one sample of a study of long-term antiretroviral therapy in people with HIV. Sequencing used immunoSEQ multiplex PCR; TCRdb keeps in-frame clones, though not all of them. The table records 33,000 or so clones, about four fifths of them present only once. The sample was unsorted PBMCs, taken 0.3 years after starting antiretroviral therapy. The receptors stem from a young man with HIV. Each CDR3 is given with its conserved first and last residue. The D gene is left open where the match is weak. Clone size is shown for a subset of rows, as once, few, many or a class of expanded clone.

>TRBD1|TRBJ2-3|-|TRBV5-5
TGTGCCAGCGCAATCGGGACAGGGTGGGCAGATACGCAGTATTTT
CASAIGTGWADTQYF
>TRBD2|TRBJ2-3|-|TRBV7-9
TGTGCCAGCAGCCTGCGGACTAGCGGGAACAGGGATACGCAGTATTTT
CASSLRTSGNRDTQYF
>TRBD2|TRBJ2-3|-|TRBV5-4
TGTGCCAGCAGCCTAGGACTAGCGGGGGGGCAAAGGTCGAACGCAGATACGCAGTATTTT
CASSLGLAGGQRSNADTQYF
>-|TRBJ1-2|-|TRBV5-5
TGTGCCAGCAGCTTGTTTGGCCGACCCCTAGGGTATGGCTACACCTTC
CASSLFGRPLGYGYTF
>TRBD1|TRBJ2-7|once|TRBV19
TGTGCCAGTAGTACGGGACAGCTCTCAACCGAGCAGTACTTC
CASSTGQLSTEQYF
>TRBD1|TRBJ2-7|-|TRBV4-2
TGTGCCAGCAGCCAAGAGCAGGGGGAAGCCTACGAGCAGTACTTC
CASSQEQGEAYEQYF
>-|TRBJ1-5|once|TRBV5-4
TGTGCCAGCAGCTTGGCAGATCCGGGACATCGTAGCAATCAGCCCCAGCATTTT
CASSLADPGHRSNQPQHF
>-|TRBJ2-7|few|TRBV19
TGTGCCAGTAGTATTGGGGAGGCCTACGAGCAGTACTTC
CASSIGEAYEQYF
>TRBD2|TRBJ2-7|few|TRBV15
TGTGCCACGGCGGGAGGCCTCGACGAGCAGTACTTC
CATAGGLDEQYF
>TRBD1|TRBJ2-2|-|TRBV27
TGTGCCAGCAGTTTATCGGGACAGGGGGTTGACGGGGAGCTGTTTTTT
CASSLSGQGVDGELFF
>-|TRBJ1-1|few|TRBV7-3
TGTGCCAGCAGCCCGGATGGGGGGATTGAAGCTTTCTTT
CASSPDGGIEAFF
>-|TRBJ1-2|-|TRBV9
TGTGCCAGCAGCGTAGTCGGAGCTAACTATGGCTACACCTTC
CASSVVGANYGYTF
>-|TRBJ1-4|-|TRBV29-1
TGCAGCGTCGCTAGGGGGATCGGTGAAAAACTGTTTTTT
CSVARGIGEKLFF
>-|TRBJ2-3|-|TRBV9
TGTGCCAGCAGCGTAGGACTAGAGAGCACAGATACGCAGTATTTT
CASSVGLESTDTQYF
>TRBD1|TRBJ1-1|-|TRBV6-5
TGTGCCAGCAGTTACGGGACAGGAGGGGAAGCTTTCTTT
CASSYGTGGEAFF
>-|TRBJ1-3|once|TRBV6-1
TGTGCCAGCAGTGCCCAGGGCCCTGGAAACACCATATATTTT
CASSAQGPGNTIYF
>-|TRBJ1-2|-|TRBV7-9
TGTGCCAGCAGCCCCTCGACAGAGGTTTTAGACTATGGCTACACCTTC
CASSPSTEVLDYGYTF
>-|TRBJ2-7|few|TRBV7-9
TGTGCCAGCAGTTTGGACTATCGAGGCGAGCAGTACTTC
CASSLDYRGEQYF
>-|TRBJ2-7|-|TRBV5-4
TGTGCCAGCAGCTTGGAAGGGGATGGTCCCTACGAGCAGTACTTC
CASSLEGDGPYEQYF
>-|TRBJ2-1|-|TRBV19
TGTGCCAGTAGTCGAGGCAGGGTAAGGTTCTTC
CASSRGRVRFF
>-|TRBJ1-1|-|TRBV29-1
TGCAGCGTTGAAGATGTCAAAGCTTTCTTT
CSVEDVKAFF
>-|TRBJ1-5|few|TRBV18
TGTGCCAGCTCACCAGAGTCGGGGGGCCGTCAGCCCCAGCATTTT
CASSPESGGRQPQHF
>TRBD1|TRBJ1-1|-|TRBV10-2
TGCGCCACCCGACAGGGGTTAATGAACACTGAAGCTTTCTTT
CATRQGLMNTEAFF
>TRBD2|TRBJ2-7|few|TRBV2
TGTGCCAGCAGTGAAGCCCCGTCGGGGGGCGAGCAGTACTTC
CASSEAPSGGEQYF
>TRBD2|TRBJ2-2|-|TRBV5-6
TGTGCCAGCAGCATGCGACTAGCCGGCACCGGGGAGCTGTTTTTT
CASSMRLAGTGELFF
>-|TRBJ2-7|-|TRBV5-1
TGCGCCAGCAGCTCGACAGGTACCTACGAGCAGTACTTC
CASSSTGTYEQYF
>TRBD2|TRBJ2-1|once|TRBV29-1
TGCAGCGCTCGGGAGGGCCGCAGCGAGCAGTTCTTC
CSAREGRSEQFF
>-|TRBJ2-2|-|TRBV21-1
TGTGCCAGCAAACCGCCTCGGGGGCACTCGAACACCGGGGAGCTGTTTTTT
CASKPPRGHSNTGELFF
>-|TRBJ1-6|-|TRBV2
TGTGCCAGCAGTGATAGGGTTAAAAATTCACCCCTCCACTTT
CASSDRVKNSPLHF
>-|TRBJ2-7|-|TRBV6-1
TGTGCCAGCAGGCCGTCAGGGTGGGGCTACGAGCAGTACTTC
CASRPSGWGYEQYF
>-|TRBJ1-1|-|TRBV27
TGTGCCAGCAGTTTCGCGGGAGACATGAACACTGAAGCTTTCTTT
CASSFAGDMNTEAFF
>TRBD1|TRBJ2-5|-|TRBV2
TGTGCCAGCCAGGACAGGGGAGAGACCCAGTACTTC
CASQDRGETQYF
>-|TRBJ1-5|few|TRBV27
TGTGCCAGCAGTCCGCAGGCCCAGGGAGCCCAGCATTTT
CASSPQAQGAQHF